A selection of T cell receptor beta chains follows, all from one sample in a study of OX40 agonist ivuxolimab in advanced cancers. Libraries were prepared by immunoSEQ multiplex PCR; TCRdb keeps only in-frame clonotypes and omits some of them. The sample lists tens of thousands of clones, 65% to 90% occurring once. The sample consisted of CD4+ or CD8+ T cells sorted from blood, taken in a trial of the OX40 agonist ivuxolimab. These receptors originate from an adult with an advanced solid tumor such as melanoma, head and neck, liver or kidney cancer. Both conserved end residues are part of each CDR3. D genes are given only for firm matches. A row's size may be missing; if present it is once, few, many or a size class.

clone_size	v_call	j_call	d_call	cdr3_nt	cdr3_aa
NA	TRBV19	TRBJ1-3	NA	TGTGCCAGTAGTATAGGCCTACTTCTCGGAAACACCATATATTTT	CASSIGLLLGNTIYF
NA	TRBV7-2	TRBJ1-6	NA	TGTGCCAGCAGCTTAGAGCTAAGGCGCCGATATAATTCACCCCTCCACTTT	CASSLELRRRYNSPLHF
NA	TRBV9	TRBJ1-2	TRBD1	TGTGCCAGCAGCAACCGGACAGGGCATGGCTACACCTTC	CASSNRTGHGYTF
NA	TRBV7-2	TRBJ2-3	TRBD1	TGTGCCAGCAGCACTCGAGGGACAGGGGGCGCAGATACGCAGTATTTT	CASSTRGTGGADTQYF
NA	TRBV5-4	TRBJ2-3	NA	TGTGCCAGCAGCTTGGCCCTCTCAGATACGCAGTATTTT	CASSLALSDTQYF
NA	TRBV4-2	TRBJ2-2	TRBD2	TGTGCCAGCAGCCAAGAACTAGCGGGGGTCGGGGAGCTGTTTTTT	CASSQELAGVGELFF
few	TRBV4-3	TRBJ1-1	NA	TGCGCCAGCAGCCAAGATCAGGTTATGAACACTGAAGCTTTCTTT	CASSQDQVMNTEAFF
NA	TRBV25-1	TRBJ2-2	TRBD2	TGTGCCAGCAGTGAATATAGCGGGAGGACCGGGGAGCTGTTTTTT	CASSEYSGRTGELFF
once	TRBV7-8	TRBJ2-2	NA	TGTGCCAGCAGCTTGTCGCAGGGTACCGGGGAGCTGTTTTTT	CASSLSQGTGELFF
NA	TRBV7-2	TRBJ1-2	NA	TGTGCCAGCAGCTTGTCAGGTGCTGGGGGCTACACCTTC	CASSLSGAGGYTF
NA	TRBV5-1	TRBJ1-2	TRBD1	TGCGCCAGCAGCTGGGGACAGTCCTATGGCTACACCTTC	CASSWGQSYGYTF
NA	TRBV7-2	TRBJ1-2	NA	TGTGCCAGCAGCTCGTACCAGGCTCACTATGGCTACACCTTC	CASSSYQAHYGYTF
once	TRBV4-2	TRBJ2-2	NA	TGTGCCAGCAGCCAAGTTACCGGGGAGCTGTTTTTT	CASSQVTGELFF
NA	TRBV27	TRBJ1-4	TRBD1	TGTGCCAGCAGCACACGACAGGGGGGAAAACTGTTTTTT	CASSTRQGGKLFF
NA	TRBV11-2	TRBJ1-5	NA	TGTGCCAGCAGCTCACAGGGTGAGCCCCAGCATTTT	CASSSQGEPQHF
NA	TRBV7-2	TRBJ1-2	NA	TGTGCCAGCAGCTTAGCGCCGTTATATGGCTACACCTTC	CASSLAPLYGYTF
NA	TRBV7-9	TRBJ2-1	TRBD1	TGTGCCAGCAGCACGGGACAGGGCTACAATGAGCAGTTCTTC	CASSTGQGYNEQFF
NA	TRBV4-2	TRBJ1-2	NA	TGTGCCAGCAGCCAAGATCCGAGAAGGGAATATGGCTATGGCTACACCTTC	CASSQDPRREYGYGYTF
NA	TRBV15	TRBJ1-1	NA	TGTGCCACCGCCCAGGACACTGAAGCTTTCTTT	CATAQDTEAFF
NA	TRBV14	TRBJ2-7	TRBD1	TGTGCCAGCAGCCGAGACAGGGCAGGCGAGCAGTACTTC	CASSRDRAGEQYF
NA	TRBV28	TRBJ2-7	NA	TGTGCCAGCAGCTCAGGGAACTACGAGCAGTACTTC	CASSSGNYEQYF
once	TRBV18	TRBJ1-4	NA	TGTGCCAGCTCACCACGGGCAACTAATGAAAAACTGTTTTTT	CASSPRATNEKLFF
few	TRBV20-1	TRBJ1-1	NA	TGCAGTGCTCTAGAGAACACTGAAGCTTTCTTT	CSALENTEAFF
NA	TRBV25-1	TRBJ2-7	NA	TGTGCCAGCAGTGAATTAACCTCACACTACGAGCAGTACTTC	CASSELTSHYEQYF
NA	TRBV7-3	TRBJ2-1	TRBD2	TGTGCCAGCAGCTCCAGGGAGGGGAACAATGAGCAGTTCTTC	CASSSREGNNEQFF
NA	TRBV10-1	TRBJ2-3	NA	TGCGCCAGCAGGATGGAAGCAGATACGCAGTATTTT	CASRMEADTQYF
NA	TRBV14	TRBJ2-7	NA	TGTGCCAGCAGCCAAGTCGGGGGCCGTTTGGGCGAGCAGTACTTC	CASSQVGGRLGEQYF
NA	TRBV7-2	TRBJ2-3	TRBD1	TGTGCCAGCAGCACGCAGACAGGGATGAGCACAGATACGCAGTATTTT	CASSTQTGMSTDTQYF
NA	TRBV6-6	TRBJ2-3	NA	TGTGCCAGCAGGGGCGGCGGGCCCCGAGATACGCAGTATTTT	CASRGGGPRDTQYF
NA	TRBV4-1	TRBJ1-2	TRBD1	TGCGCCAGCAGCCAAGGCCGGGACAGGGGGCGCTCCTATGGCTACACCTTC	CASSQGRDRGRSYGYTF
NA	TRBV10-3	TRBJ2-3	NA	TGTGCCATCAGTACCCGCAGCGCAGATACGCAGTATTTT	CAISTRSADTQYF
once	TRBV7-2	TRBJ1-6	NA	TGTGCCAGCAGCTTAGTACGGGATAATTCACCCCTCCACTTT	CASSLVRDNSPLHF
NA	TRBV14	TRBJ2-7	NA	TGTGCCAGCAGCCAAGAGTGGGAAGACGAGCAGTACTTC	CASSQEWEDEQYF
NA	TRBV27	TRBJ2-7	NA	TGTGCCAGCAGTGGGTCCGGGTCCCTTGTTTACGAGCAGTACTTC	CASSGSGSLVYEQYF
NA	TRBV28	TRBJ2-1	NA	TGTGCCAGCAAGGTGGGAGGGGGCTACAATGAGCAGTTCTTC	CASKVGGGYNEQFF
NA	TRBV7-8	TRBJ2-1	TRBD2	TGTGCCAGCAGCTTAAGCCTAGCGGGGGCCAATGAGCAGTTCTTC	CASSLSLAGANEQFF
NA	TRBV5-5	TRBJ2-7	NA	TGTGCCAGCAGCTTGGCCAGGGCCTACGAGCAGTACTTC	CASSLARAYEQYF
NA	TRBV5-1	TRBJ2-7	NA	TGCGCCAGCAGCTTGGCCACGGGAGAGGCCTACGAGCAGTACTTC	CASSLATGEAYEQYF
NA	TRBV19	TRBJ2-2	NA	TGTGCCAGTATGGGGCGAACAGGGCTCACCGGGGAGCTGTTTTTT	CASMGRTGLTGELFF
NA	TRBV28	TRBJ1-1	NA	TGTGCCAGCATCCCTCCAGGAAGGGGCACTGAAGCTTTCTTT	CASIPPGRGTEAFF
NA	TRBV6-6	TRBJ1-4	NA	TGTGCCAGCAGTTACCGAGAGTTAGAAAAACTGTTTTTT	CASSYRELEKLFF
NA	TRBV2	TRBJ2-2	TRBD1	TGTGCCAGCAGAGTCGACAGGGGGTACACCGGGGAGCTGTTTTTT	CASRVDRGYTGELFF
NA	TRBV19	TRBJ1-1	TRBD1	TGTGCCAGTAGTATCGAACAGGGGGCATTAGTGAACACTGAAGCTTTCTTT	CASSIEQGALVNTEAFF
NA	TRBV6-5	TRBJ2-7	NA	TGTGCCAGCAGTCGAACAAGCAGGGGACTGGAGCAGTACTTC	CASSRTSRGLEQYF
NA	TRBV15	TRBJ1-5	NA	TGTGCCACCAGCAGAGTAAGTAGGAGGGCCGAGGAACAGCCCCAGCATTTT	CATSRVSRRAEEQPQHF
once	TRBV19	TRBJ2-5	NA	TGTGCCAGTAGTCTTGGGGGCGGGGAGACCCAGTACTTC	CASSLGGGETQYF
NA	TRBV4-1	TRBJ1-3	NA	TGCGCCAGCAGCCAAGGAGGGGTTATTGGAAACACCATATATTTT	CASSQGGVIGNTIYF
NA	TRBV6-5	TRBJ2-1	NA	TGTGCCAGCCGAAATCCGGGGGGCAGTAAAAATGAGCAGTTCTTC	CASRNPGGSKNEQFF
NA	TRBV18	TRBJ2-7	TRBD1	TGTGCCAGCTCCCCTGAGGGGCCAGGGGGCAGCGAGCAGTACTTC	CASSPEGPGGSEQYF
NA	TRBV10-3	TRBJ1-2	NA	TGTGCCATCAGTGAGTTTGATACAACTAACTATGGCTACACCTTC	CAISEFDTTNYGYTF
medium-sized	TRBV4-1	TRBJ2-1	NA	TGCGCCAGCAGCCAGGATCCTCAGGGAGCGCAACGGGCTGAGCAGTTCTTC	CASSQDPQGAQRAEQFF